This TCR beta chain was obtained from a study of cytomegalovirus exposure and HLA in healthy donors. This clone was observed a handful of times. Researchers ran the PCR with 60 Vbeta and 13 Jbeta primers. Data came from immunoSEQ multiplex PCR; TCRdb stores just in-frame clones and leaves some out. The table includes more than 45,000 clones, 70% detected once. The CDR3 sequence is 15 residues long. Sequenced input: PBMCs. The chain recombines TRBV12-2 with TRBJ1-5. TRBV12-2 is flagged as a pseudogene. The sequence came from a woman aged 55 to 70 in good health and CMV-seropositive. CDR3: CASRLGSGWRQPQHF. CDR3 sequence (DNA): TGTGCAAGTCGCTTAGGGTCGGGGTGGCGACAGCCCCAGCATTTT.